The 27 T cell receptor beta chains below come from one sample, sequenced in a study of blood T cell repertoires in COVID-19. Method: immunoSEQ multiplex PCR; TCRdb's copy keeps in-frame clones and lacks some. The sample yields 65,000 to 70,000 clones, about 86% seen once. The specimen sequenced was peripheral blood. These receptors were collected from a woman aged 60-75 years with acute or convalescent COVID-19.

The chain links TRBV2 to TRBJ2-7, with D possibly being TRBD2 (5 bases). CDR3 length: 12 amino acids. The germline V gene has CDR1 SNHLY and CDR2 FYNNEI. V dropped 8 bases and J dropped 5 bases, with 13 bases sitting between them. CDR3 protein: CASLLEIHEQYF. As DNA, the CDR3 is TGTGCCAGCCTACTAGAGATACACGAGCAGTACTTC.

The chain uses TRBV6-5 and TRBJ1-2; 7 bases match TRBD1. The CDR3 sequence is 13 residues long. Germline assignment: CDR1 MNHEY and CDR2 SVGAGI. V lost 8 bases to trimming and J lost 2 bases; unmatched junction nucleotides: 5. The CDR3 DNA is TGTGCCAGCTCGGACAGGTGGAACTATGGCTACACCTTC. Translated: CASSDRWNYGYTF.

The chain uses TRBV5-1 and TRBJ1-3; TRBD1 agrees at 7 bases. The CDR3 runs 15 residues. Germline V gives CDR1 SGHRS, CDR2 YFSETQ. The junction had 8 bases not matched to a gene; V was cut back by 4 bases and J by 4 bases. The CDR3 sequence is CASSRTGAGGNTIYF. CDR3 sequence (DNA): TGCGCCAGCAGCCGAACAGGGGCAGGAGGAAACACCATATATTTT.

V is TRBV6-5 and J is TRBJ2-7, with 9 nucleotides matching TRBD1. J was trimmed by 5 bases and V by 6 bases; bases with no gene match: 8. Germline V gene sequence: CDR1 MNHEY, CDR2 SVGAGI. CDR3 length: 14 residues. The CDR3 is CASRYDRGNDEQYF. The CDR3 DNA is TGTGCCAGCAGGTACGACAGGGGGAACGACGAGCAGTACTTC.

The rearrangement joins TRBV7-3 to TRBJ2-1, with TRBD2 matching 10 bases. This CDR3 contains 15 residues. The germline V gene encodes CDR1 SGHTA and CDR2 FQGTGA. V gave up 6 bases and J gave up 6 bases; unmatched junction bases: 8. CDR3 DNA: TGTGCCAGCAGTCTACTAGCGGGACTAGGCAATGAGCAGTTCTTC. Its translation: CASSLLAGLGNEQFF.

As concerns this clone: The sample carries other DNA sequences with the same CDR3. V gene TRBV27 combines with J gene TRBJ1-5; 8 bases are a match to TRBD1. V trimming: 2 bases; J trimming: 4 bases; junction bases outside the gene matches: 4. The CDR3 runs 15 residues. The germline gives CDR1 MNHEY, CDR2 SMNVEV (reference sequence). In DNA, the CDR3 is TGTGCCAGCAGTTTAGGAACAGGGGGAAATCAGCCCCAGCATTTT. This codes for CASSLGTGGNQPQHF.

This sequence joins TRBV5-6 and TRBJ2-5; 7 nucleotides agree with TRBD2. V dropped 0 bases and J dropped 6; count of bases not matched to a gene: 8. The germline V gene encodes CDR1 SGHDT and CDR2 YYEEEE. The CDR3 spans 15 residues. The CDR3 loop is CASSLAGSGLQTQYF. The CDR3 DNA sequence: TGTGCCAGCAGCTTGGCGGGTAGCGGGCTGCAGACCCAGTACTTC. Full variable domain (rest looked up from reference TRBV5-6 and TRBJ2-5): DAGVTQSPTHLIKTRGQQVTLRCSPKSGHDTVSWYQQALGQGPQFIFQYYEEEERQRGNFPDRFSGHQFPNYSSELNVNALLLGDSALYLCASSLAGSGLQTQYFGPGTRLLVL.

This rearrangement joins TRBV30 to TRBJ1-3; D perhaps matches TRBD1 (6 bases). CDR1 and CDR2 (germline): GTSNPN, SVGIG (reference sequence). The CDR3 loop spans 18 amino acids. V lost 5 bases and J 2 bases, leaving 25 bases between the germline ends. The CDR3 sequence: CAWVPLRAGEFAGNTIYF. For the CDR3, the DNA is TGTGCCTGGGTTCCCCTTAGGGCAGGGGAATTCGCTGGAAACACCATATATTTT. Looking up the rest from reference TRBV30 and TRBJ1-3 gives the full variable domain: SQTIHQWPATLVQPVGSPLSLECTVEGTSNPNLYWYRQAAGRGLQLLFYSVGIGQISSEVPQNLSASRPQDRQFILSSKKLLLSDSGFYLCAWVPLRAGEFAGNTIYFGEGSWLTVV.

This clone came up once. V usage is TRBV30 and J usage is TRBJ2-5; either TRBD1 or TRBD2 may supply D (6 bases each). The germline V gene has CDR1 GTSNPN and CDR2 SVGIG (reference sequence). CDR3 length: 13 residues. V lost 5 bases and J lost 1, with 11 bases in between. CDR3 DNA: TGTGCCTGGGGAGGGGGGCCCCAAGAGACCCAGTACTTC. Residues: CAWGGGPQETQYF. Variable domain in full (rest from reference TRBV30 and TRBJ2-5): SQTIHQWPATLVQPVGSPLSLECTVEGTSNPNLYWYRQAAGRGLQLLFYSVGIGQISSEVPQNLSASRPQDRQFILSSKKLLLSDSGFYLCAWGGGPQETQYFGPGTRLLVL.

V is TRBV3-1 (or the pseudogene TRBV3-2) and J is TRBJ1-1, with 7 nucleotides matching TRBD1. CDR1 is LGHDT, CDR2 YNNKEL, per germline (reference sequence). This CDR3 has 13 residues. Trimming removed 7 bases from V and 0 bases from J; junction bases left unmatched: 2. Written as DNA, the CDR3 is TGTGCCAGCAAACAGGGGATGAACACTGAAGCTTTCTTT. This gives the protein CASKQGMNTEAFF.

V and J are TRBV9 and TRBJ2-5, with 9 bases fitting TRBD1. V lost 3 bases to trimming and J lost 5 bases; unmatched junction nucleotides: 14. The CDR3 is 17 amino acids. Germline assignment: CDR1 SGDLS and CDR2 YYNGEE. The DNA of the CDR3 is TGTGCCAGCAGCGCACAGACGGGACAGGGTTCACTCGAGACCCAGTACTTC. Its protein product is CASSAQTGQGSLETQYF.

The CDR3 loop reads CASSLDPRTSGFRGIINEQFF. CDR3 nucleotides: TGTGCCAGCAGTTTAGATCCCAGGACTAGCGGATTTAGGGGGATAATCAATGAGCAGTTCTTC. The gene calls are TRBV27 and TRBJ2-1; 10 bases fit TRBD2. The CDR3 is 21 amino acids. The germline V gene has CDR1 MNHEY and CDR2 SMNVEV (reference sequence). V shed 2 bases and J 6 bases; nucleotides not matched to a gene: 22.

The chain joins TRBV7-9 to TRBJ2-3; perhaps TRBD1 as D (6 bases). V was pared by 8 bases and J by 4 bases, with 16 bases between. This CDR3 region has 14 residues. The germline V gene encodes CDR1 SEHNR and CDR2 FQNEAQ (reference sequence). DNA for the CDR3: TGTGCCAGCGCCCCAGGGGTGTCTTCAGATACGCAGTATTTT. Translating gives CASAPGVSSDTQYF. The entire variable domain, with the rest obtained from reference TRBV7-9 and TRBJ2-3, is as follows: DTGVSQNPRHKITKRGQNVTFRCDPISEHNRLYWYRQTLGQGPEFLTYFQNEAQLEKSRLLSDRFSAERPKGSFSTLEIQRTEQGDSAMYLCASAPGVSSDTQYFGPGTRLTVL.

A few counts support this clone. This chain links TRBV4-1 with TRBJ1-6; TRBD1 might be the D (6 bases). Trimming shortened V by 3 bases and J by 4 bases, and 16 bases separated the two germline ends. Germline lookup yields CDR1 MGHRA and CDR2 YSYEKL. The CDR3 runs to 17 residues. The CDR3 DNA follows: TGCGCCAGCAGCCAGTCCACAGGGCGCCGTTATAATTCACCCCTCCACTTT. Protein sequence: CASSQSTGRRYNSPLHF.

The chain joins TRBV18 to TRBJ2-1; maybe TRBD1 (5 bases). Trimming removed 1 base from V and 5 bases from J, with 12 bases in between. The CDR3 is 15 residues long. Germline CDR1 is KGHSH and CDR2 is LQKENI. The CDR3 DNA is TGTGCCAGCTCACCACAGGCAGGGTTCGACAATGAGCAGTTCTTC. Translation gives CASSPQAGFDNEQFF.

The chain links TRBV13 to TRBJ1-2, with 7 bases matching TRBD1. Per germline, CDR1 PRHDT and CDR2 FYEKMQ (reference sequence). The ends lost 0 bases at V and 4 bases at J; junction bases unmatched: 11. The CDR3 runs 17 residues. The CDR3 nucleotides read TGTGCCAGCAGCTTAGGCCTAAGGGACAGTTCCCTCTATGGCTACACCTTC. This sequence encodes CASSLGLRDSSLYGYTF.

The chain uses TRBV9 and TRBJ2-3; D remains ambiguous. Trimming removed 4 bases from V and 6 bases from J, with 12 bases in between. This CDR3 spans 13 amino acids. Germline V gene data show CDR1 as SGDLS and CDR2 as YYNGEE. CDR3: CASSLTDRDTQYF. CDR3 nucleotides: TGTGCCAGCAGCTTAACAGATCGCGATACGCAGTATTTT.

The V and J genes are TRBV7-9 and TRBJ1-5; 7 nucleotides agree with TRBD1. Looked up from germline, CDR1 is SEHNR and CDR2 is FQNEAQ (reference sequence). The CDR3 runs 14 residues. The V segment lost 4 bases and the J segment 3 bases; nucleotides outside the gene matches: 3. The CDR3 spells CASSSGTVNQPQHF. DNA of the CDR3: TGTGCCAGCAGCTCCGGGACAGTCAATCAGCCCCAGCATTTT. Full variable domain (remainder filled in from reference TRBV7-9 and TRBJ1-5): DTGVSQNPRHKITKRGQNVTFRCDPISEHNRLYWYRQTLGQGPEFLTYFQNEAQLEKSRLLSDRFSAERPKGSFSTLEIQRTEQGDSAMYLCASSSGTVNQPQHFGDGTRLSIL.

V usage is TRBV24-1 and J usage is TRBJ2-7; D gene uncertain. CDR3 length: 13 residues. Germline V gives CDR1 KGHDR, CDR2 SFDVKD. V lost 6 bases, J lost 3 bases, and 11 bases lay in between. CDR3 amino acids: CATSSSPGYEQYF. In DNA form, the CDR3 reads TGTGCCACCAGTTCGAGTCCAGGCTACGAGCAGTACTTC.

The chain employs TRBV10-3 and TRBJ1-2; no clear D gene. V was cut by 4 bases and J by 4 bases, with 16 bases left in between. The CDR3 has 15 residues. Per germline, CDR1 ENHRY and CDR2 SYGVKD. CDR3 bases: TGTGCCATCAGTGGATCGGCCCCCGGAGGCTATGGCTACACCTTC. This sequence encodes CAISGSAPGGYGYTF.

The chain uses TRBV24-1 and TRBJ1-6; 9 nucleotides line up with TRBD1. V lost 0 bases and J lost 8; bases outside the gene matches: 7. The CDR3 runs to 17 residues. Germline lookup yields CDR1 KGHDR and CDR2 SFDVKD. For the CDR3, the DNA is TGTGCCACCAGTGATTTGCGCTTACAGGGGGCCGATTCACCCCTCCACTTT. Its protein is CATSDLRLQGADSPLHF.

The CDR3 region has the DNA TGTGCCAGCTCACCAAGACAGGGCATGTCTGGAAACACCATATATTTT. It yields the protein CASSPRQGMSGNTIYF. The chain combines TRBV18 with TRBJ1-3; 7 bases are shared with TRBD1. The CDR3 covers 16 residues. V lost 2 bases and J lost 1; bases outside the gene matches: 5. Germline CDR1 reads KGHSH; CDR2 reads LQKENI.

This clone was seen only once. The rearrangement links TRBV7-2 to TRBJ1-2; the match to TRBD1 covers 12 bases. CDR1 is SGHTA and CDR2 is FQGNSA in the germline V gene. The CDR3 runs to 15 residues. V lost 6 bases to trimming and J lost 4 bases; unmatched junction nucleotides: 6. CDR3: CASSPGTGGFYGYTF. In DNA form, the CDR3 reads TGTGCCAGCAGTCCCGGGACAGGGGGCTTCTATGGCTACACCTTC.

The chain employs TRBV7-6 and TRBJ1-5; the D gene is possibly TRBD1 (5 bases). There are 14 residues in the CDR3. The V end lost 0 bases, the J end lost 4 bases, and 7 bases lay between the germline ends. Per germline, CDR1 SGHVS and CDR2 FNYEAQ. DNA for the CDR3: TGTGCCAGCAGCTTAGCGGCAGGGAATCAGCCCCAGCATTTT. It specifies CASSLAAGNQPQHF.

This chain links TRBV15 with TRBJ1-1; no firm D call. The germline gives CDR1 LNHNV, CDR2 YYDKDF (reference sequence). The V end lost 1 base, the J end lost 1 base, and 13 bases lay between the germline ends. This CDR3 has 16 residues. This CDR3 reads CATSRARVRTNTEAFF. The CDR3 DNA reads TGTGCCACCAGCAGAGCGAGAGTGCGTACGAACACTGAAGCTTTCTTT.

The V gene is TRBV11-3, the J gene TRBJ2-5, with a tentative D call TRBD1 (6 bases). Germline CDR1 reads SGHNT; CDR2 reads YENEEA. This CDR3 spans 13 amino acids. The V end lost 5 bases, the J end lost 1 base, and 8 bases lay between the germline ends. The CDR3 region has the DNA TGTGCCAGCAGCAGGGACACCCAAGAGACCCAGTACTTC. Its protein product is CASSRDTQETQYF.

The chain carries TRBV27 and TRBJ2-5; 10 bases agree with TRBD2. This CDR3 has 18 residues. Trimming at V came to 0 bases and at J to 5 bases, leaving 12 bases not matched to a gene. CDR1 is MNHEY, CDR2 SMNVEV, per germline (reference sequence). The CDR3 sequence is CASSLSGSSGGPGETQYF. CDR3 nucleotide sequence: TGTGCCAGCAGTTTATCGGGGTCTAGCGGGGGCCCCGGGGAGACCCAGTACTTC.